A selection of T cell receptor beta chains follows, all from one sample in a study of T-cell reconstitution after alpha-beta-depleted transplantation in children. TCRdb re-derived calls from the PCR reads in MiXCR, one entry per CDR3 protein. The profile shows over 15,000 distinct CDR3 sequences, 10% to 15% of them singletons. Source: PBMCs, mostly from graft donor cells, taken 60 days after TCRalphabeta/CD19-depleted stem cell transplant. These receptors originate from a female patient aged 2-9 years who had a stem cell transplant for congenital amegakaryocytic thrombocytopenia, so the T cells may come from the graft donor. CDR3s leave out the opening cysteine and the closing phenylalanine or tryptophan. The order of the fields is V gene, D gene, CDR3 protein. D genes are given only for firm matches.

V gene: TRBV12-3/TRBV12-4; D gene: TRBD1; CDR3 protein: ASSGQGAGNQPQH
V gene: TRBV20-1; D gene: NA; CDR3 protein: SARDPGKNTEAF
V gene: TRBV7-8; D gene: TRBD2; CDR3 protein: ASSPRLAATDTQY
V gene: TRBV6-1; D gene: NA; CDR3 protein: AIRAGWGSDYGYT
V gene: TRBV10-3; D gene: TRBD1; CDR3 protein: AISENPGTGPYGYT
V gene: TRBV20-1; D gene: NA; CDR3 protein: SAREYRLNQPQH
V gene: TRBV10-3; D gene: TRBD2; CDR3 protein: AISGIAGGPISYNEQF
V gene: TRBV29-1; D gene: NA; CDR3 protein: SVDARGYGYT
V gene: TRBV6-5; D gene: TRBD2; CDR3 protein: ASSPTSGPYEQY
V gene: TRBV7-2; D gene: TRBD2; CDR3 protein: ASSGLAGDDTQY
V gene: TRBV3-1; D gene: NA; CDR3 protein: ASSQKGANEQY
V gene: TRBV28; D gene: TRBD2; CDR3 protein: ASSLGLAGGPLWNEQF
V gene: TRBV28; D gene: NA; CDR3 protein: ASSRDTEETQY
V gene: TRBV28; D gene: NA; CDR3 protein: ASSPLGAASGANVLT
V gene: TRBV5-1; D gene: TRBD2; CDR3 protein: ASSSLAPNTDTQY
V gene: TRBV12-3/TRBV12-4; D gene: NA; CDR3 protein: ASNTGAGDTEAF
V gene: TRBV5-1; D gene: NA; CDR3 protein: VSNQLVPQETQY
V gene: TRBV5-1; D gene: NA; CDR3 protein: ASSLGHTSYEQY
V gene: TRBV12-3/TRBV12-4; D gene: NA; CDR3 protein: ASSAETQY
V gene: TRBV19; D gene: NA; CDR3 protein: ASRGTSRRFEQF
V gene: TRBV20-1; D gene: NA; CDR3 protein: SAYDRGRTDTQY
V gene: TRBV2; D gene: NA; CDR3 protein: ASSHRDLGAGELF
V gene: TRBV12-3/TRBV12-4; D gene: NA; CDR3 protein: ASSFDLLEAF
V gene: TRBV12-3/TRBV12-4; D gene: TRBD2; CDR3 protein: ASSLNPSGTGELF
V gene: TRBV15; D gene: NA; CDR3 protein: ATSRSALATASYEQY
V gene: TRBV4-1; D gene: NA; CDR3 protein: ASSHLSASSYEQY
V gene: TRBV7-6; D gene: TRBD2; CDR3 protein: ASSYLAGAGEQY
V gene: TRBV2; D gene: TRBD1; CDR3 protein: ASKGQYTDTQY
V gene: TRBV20-1; D gene: TRBD1; CDR3 protein: SARETGESEAF
V gene: TRBV5-1; D gene: TRBD1; CDR3 protein: ASSLAGGELF
V gene: TRBV20-1; D gene: TRBD2; CDR3 protein: SALLGLAVGETQY
V gene: TRBV20-1; D gene: NA; CDR3 protein: SARGPRTDTQY
V gene: TRBV24-1; D gene: TRBD2; CDR3 protein: ATSDPTSGRSYNEQF
V gene: TRBV28; D gene: TRBD2; CDR3 protein: ASSHPGLAGVRVQF
V gene: TRBV10-3; D gene: TRBD2; CDR3 protein: AISGLAGVETQY
V gene: TRBV20-1; D gene: TRBD2; CDR3 protein: SAPGTSSYNEQF
V gene: TRBV20-1; D gene: TRBD2; CDR3 protein: SARGFSGRETDTQY
V gene: TRBV11-2; D gene: TRBD1; CDR3 protein: ASSLTGVPNTEAF
V gene: TRBV21-1; D gene: NA; CDR3 protein: ASSKAPAPGDSPGGYEQY
V gene: TRBV11-2; D gene: NA; CDR3 protein: ASSLDPRAKNIQY
V gene: TRBV20-1; D gene: TRBD2; CDR3 protein: SARLAGLSGELF
V gene: TRBV5-1; D gene: NA; CDR3 protein: ASSLVPSTDTQY
V gene: TRBV5-6; D gene: TRBD2; CDR3 protein: ASSLRAGEQF
V gene: TRBV24-1; D gene: TRBD1; CDR3 protein: ATSDSGQGTDTQY
V gene: TRBV11-3; D gene: NA; CDR3 protein: ASSLVRGDTQY
V gene: TRBV2; D gene: TRBD2; CDR3 protein: ASSGSDSGRLTDTQY